This TCR beta chain is drawn from a study of blood T cell repertoires in COVID-19. Study as a whole: There were acute and convalescent COVID-19 samples, and they came from the United States, Italy and Spain. Sources were T cells, B-cell-depleted T cells, or PBMCs; the material itself was cDNA or gDNA.

The V end was cut by 3 bases, the J end by 4 bases, with 7 bases between. The CDR3 covers 13 residues. The germline V gene has CDR1 LGHDT and CDR2 YNNKEL (reference sequence). Authors' data handling: Amplification of reference gene primers was used by the study to estimate nucleated cell counts. The protocol was immunoSEQ multiplex PCR, while the TCRdb copy is restricted to in-frame clones and leaves out a portion. V and J calls and clone size follow that table, whereas D and trimming were derived from the DNA. This sample has a few hundred thousand clones; over 85% occur once, and the top ten carry roughly 4%.

The rearrangement uses TRBV3-1 (or the pseudogene TRBV3-2) and TRBJ1-5; D not resolved. This clonotype originated in a woman in her sixties with COVID-19, enrolled during active disease. Input material: peripheral blood. Written as DNA, the CDR3 is TGTGCCAGCAGCCAGGGAGGGAATCAGCCCCAGCATTTT. Its translation is CASSQGGNQPQHF.